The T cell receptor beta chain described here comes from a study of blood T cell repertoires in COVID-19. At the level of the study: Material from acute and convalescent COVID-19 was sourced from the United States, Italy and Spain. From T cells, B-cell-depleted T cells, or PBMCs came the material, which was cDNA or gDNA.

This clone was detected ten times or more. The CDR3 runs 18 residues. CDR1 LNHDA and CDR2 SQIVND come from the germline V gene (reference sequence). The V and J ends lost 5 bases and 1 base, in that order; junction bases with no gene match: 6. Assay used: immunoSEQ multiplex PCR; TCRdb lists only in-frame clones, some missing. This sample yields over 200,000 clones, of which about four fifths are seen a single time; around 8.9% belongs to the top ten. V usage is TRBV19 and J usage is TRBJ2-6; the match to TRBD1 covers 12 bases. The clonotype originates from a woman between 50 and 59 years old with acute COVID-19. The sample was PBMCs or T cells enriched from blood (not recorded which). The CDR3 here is CASSPRGQGASGANVLTF. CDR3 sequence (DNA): TGTGCCAGTAGTCCGCGGGGACAGGGGGCTTCTGGGGCCAACGTCCTGACTTTC.